The 31 T cell receptor beta chains in this list originate from one sample, sequenced in a study of T cell repertoires in cytomegalovirus infection. TCRdb recomputed calls from the reads with MiXCR, one row per CDR3 protein. Of 300,000 to 450,000 distinct CDR3 sequences listed, 18% are singletons. Sequenced material: PBMCs. Source of these receptors: a human donor in good health (CMV status not recorded). Some clones in this sample may be carry-over from other donors' samples.

The rearrangement links TRBV7-6 to TRBJ2-5, with 11 bases that match TRBD2. The CDR3 spans 15 residues. Germline V CDR1 and CDR2: SGHVS, FNYEAQ. With 5 bases clipped from V and 2 bases from J, the junction kept 4 bases outside the gene matches. CDR3 sequence (DNA): TGTGCCAGCAGCGCCCTAGCGGGGGGTCAAGAGACCCAGTACTTC. It codes for CASSALAGGQETQYF.

The sample holds many counts of this clonotype. The chain links TRBV7-2 to TRBJ2-7; 10 nucleotides match TRBD2. J gave up 0 bases and V 5 bases, and 4 bases lay outside the gene matches. Germline V CDR1 and CDR2: SGHTA, FQGNSA. This CDR3 has 15 amino acids. CDR3 sequence reads: CASSHSGRTSYEQYF. The CDR3 DNA is TGTGCCAGCAGCCATAGCGGGAGGACCTCCTACGAGCAGTACTTC.

The chain employs TRBV10-2 and TRBJ2-3; D is ambiguous. V lost 2 bases, J lost 4 bases, and 16 bases lay in between. The CDR3 has 16 residues. Germline CDR1 WSHSY, CDR2 SAAADI. This CDR3 is CASSEVDRFSADTQYF. The CDR3 region has the DNA TGCGCCAGCAGTGAGGTGGACCGGTTCTCCGCAGATACGCAGTATTTT.

At least ten counts were recorded for this clonotype. V and J are TRBV7-2 and TRBJ2-1, with 15 bases that match TRBD2. Germline CDR1 SGHTA, CDR2 FQGNSA. The CDR3 totals 15 residues. Unmatched junction bases numbered 4, after V lost 6 bases and J lost 7 bases. The chain's CDR3 is CASRSGLAGGNEQFF. The CDR3 DNA reads TGTGCCAGCAGAAGCGGACTAGCGGGAGGGAATGAGCAGTTCTTC.

Many counts were recorded for this clonotype. The chain has TRBV7-8 and TRBJ2-6, with 10 bases matching TRBD1. Germline lookup yields CDR1 SGHVS and CDR2 FQNEAQ. This CDR3 has 18 residues. J was trimmed by 0 bases and V by 5 bases; bases with no gene match: 7. CDR3 in DNA: TGTGCCAGCAGCGTCAGGGACAGGGGACTCTCTGGGGCCAACGTCCTGACTTTC. Amino acids: CASSVRDRGLSGANVLTF.

This clonotype was seen a handful of times. This sequence joins TRBV10-3 and TRBJ2-7, with a possible D match to TRBD1 (6 bases). The germline CDR1 and CDR2 sequences are ENHRY and SYGVKD. This CDR3 region has 15 residues. V dropped 4 bases and J dropped 6 bases, with 19 bases sitting between them. As DNA, the CDR3 is TGTGCCATCAGTGGTATAGAGACAGGTCTAACCGAGCAGTACTTC. Its protein product is CAISGIETGLTEQYF.

Comment on this clonotype: A read error may account for a junction end that differs from germline. This chain links TRBV20-1 with TRBJ2-5, with D perhaps matching TRBD2 (6 bases). Germline V gene sequence: CDR1 DFQATT, CDR2 SNEGSKA (reference sequence). The CDR3 extends over 13 amino acids. The CDR3 spells CSATKAGMETQNF. The DNA for the CDR3 is TGCAGTGCTACAAAAGCGGGTATGGAGACCCAGAACTTC.

Of note for this clonotype: Since a much larger clone is just one base distant, this may be a read error. CDR3 in amino acids: CAIRTAGDTQYF. CDR3 DNA: TGTGCCATCAGGACGGCCGGAGATACGCAGTATTTT. The gene calls are TRBV7-2 and TRBJ2-3; D is uncertain. Germline V gene data show CDR1 as SGHTA and CDR2 as FQGNSA. Trimming cost V 10 bases and J 5 bases, with 13 bases left between them. This CDR3 comprises 12 residues.

This clonotype came up once. The V call is TRBV28, the J call TRBJ2-1; no definite D call. Trimming cost V 3 bases and J 5 bases, with 14 bases left between them. The CDR3 length is 15 residues. CDR1 is MDHEN and CDR2 is SYDVKM in the germline V gene. CDR3 DNA: TGTGCCAGCAGTTTGTGGGTAGAGTCGGACAATGAGCAGTTCTTC. It yields the protein CASSLWVESDNEQFF.

In this sample, this clonotype turned up many times. Written as DNA, the CDR3 is TGTGCCAGCAACCTAGCGGGACGCACAGATACGCAGTATTTT. Protein sequence: CASNLAGRTDTQYF. The J gene is TRBJ2-3, the V gene TRBV7-2; 9 bases are shared with TRBD2. Per the germline V gene, CDR1 is SGHTA and CDR2 is FQGNSA. The CDR3 has 14 amino acids. Trimming at V came to 7 bases and at J to 1 base, leaving 3 bases not matched to a gene.

This chain links TRBV28 with TRBJ2-7, with D uncertain. The CDR3 has 11 residues. V gave up 2 bases and J gave up 5 bases, with 4 bases separating them. Looked up from germline, CDR1 is MDHEN and CDR2 is SYDVKM. CDR3 sequence: CASSLKHEQYF. The DNA of the CDR3 is TGTGCCAGCAGTTTAAAGCACGAGCAGTACTTC.

This clonotype was recorded a few times. The genes are TRBV20-1 and TRBJ2-1, with TRBD2 matching over 7 bases. The CDR3 is 17 amino acids. Germline lookup yields CDR1 DFQATT and CDR2 SNEGSKA (reference sequence). J lost 5 bases, V lost 1 base, and 14 bases had no gene match. CDR3 sequence: CSARVIFGGSINNEQFF. CDR3 nucleotide sequence: TGCAGTGCTAGAGTAATTTTCGGCGGGAGTATAAACAATGAGCAGTTCTTC.

The genes are TRBV20-1 and TRBJ1-6; D not certain. This CDR3 spans 13 amino acids. The V and J ends lost 4 bases and 7 bases respectively, with 11 bases between them. Germline-derived CDR1 and CDR2 are DFQATT and SNEGSKA (reference sequence). The CDR3 sequence: CSATRDLNSPLHF. DNA of the CDR3: TGCAGTGCTACTAGAGACCTAAATTCACCCCTCCACTTT.

The rearrangement links TRBV15 to TRBJ2-2, with 14 bases that match TRBD2. The CDR3 extends over 15 amino acids. Germline V gene lookup returns CDR1 LNHNV and CDR2 YYDKDF (reference sequence). V lost 9 bases, J lost 5 bases, and 5 bases stayed unmatched. CDR3 residues: CATTGLAGVTGELFF. In DNA, the CDR3 is TGTGCCACAACGGGACTAGCGGGAGTAACCGGGGAGCTGTTTTTT.

The chain has TRBV12-5 and TRBJ1-1; D gene uncertain. CDR3 length equals 13 residues. Germline V lookup: CDR1 LGHNT, CDR2 FRNRAP. The V gene lost 3 bases and the J gene lost 1 base, with 6 bases spanning the gap. This CDR3 is CASGFWGNTEAFF. The CDR3 bases are TGTGCTAGTGGTTTTTGGGGGAACACTGAAGCTTTCTTT. Full variable domain (rest looked up from reference TRBV12-5 and TRBJ1-1): DARVTQTPRHKVTEMGQEVTMRCQPILGHNTVFWYRQTMMQGLELLAYFRNRAPLDDSGMPKDRFSAEMPDATLATLKIQPSEPRDSAVYFCASGFWGNTEAFFGQGTRLTVV.

The chain recombines TRBV4-1 with TRBJ2-4; D gene unclear. Between the trimmed V and J ends, which lost 3 bases and 0 bases, there was a span of 12 bases. The CDR3 spans 16 residues. Germline V CDR1 and CDR2: MGHRA, YSYEKL. CDR3 protein: CASSHPGAIAKNIQYF. In nucleotides, the CDR3 is TGCGCCAGCAGCCACCCAGGAGCGATAGCCAAAAACATTCAGTACTTC.

Only a few counts were recorded for this clonotype. The genes are TRBV6-1 and TRBJ1-4; unclear D gene. The CDR3 extends over 16 amino acids. The germline gives CDR1 MNHNS, CDR2 SASEGT. V was clipped by 6 bases and J by 5 bases, with 19 bases between them. This CDR3 reads CASRETIGRGNEKLFF. The CDR3 DNA reads as TGTGCCAGCAGGGAGACCATAGGTAGAGGAAATGAAAAACTGTTTTTT.

This chain joins TRBV19 and TRBJ2-1; D not resolved. The V and J ends lost 3 bases and 8 bases respectively, with 8 bases between them. The CDR3 runs 12 residues. The V gene's germline CDR1 is LNHDA and CDR2 SQIVND (reference sequence). CDR3 in DNA: TGTGCCAGTAGTATCCTGGGGTATGAGCAGTTCTTC. It specifies CASSILGYEQFF.

The chain carries TRBV5-4 and TRBJ2-2, with D unresolved. The length of the CDR3 is 14 residues. Trimming removed 5 bases from V and 1 base from J, with 9 bases in between. Germline lookup yields CDR1 SGHNT and CDR2 YYREEE (reference sequence). CDR3: CASSGTLNTGELFF. CDR3 sequence (DNA): TGTGCCAGCAGTGGCACCCTGAACACCGGGGAGCTGTTTTTT.

This chain links TRBV28 with TRBJ1-1, with D perhaps matching TRBD1 (6 bases). Germline V CDR1 and CDR2: MDHEN, SYDVKM. Trimming stripped 3 bases from V and 5 bases from J, with 13 bases between. CDR3 size: 14 residues. The CDR3 DNA reads TGTGCCAGCAGTTTTTTCAGGGGTAGAACTGAAGCTTTCTTT. This translates into CASSFFRGRTEAFF.

A few counts support this clonotype. The rearrangement joins TRBV19 to TRBJ1-2; the match to TRBD1 covers 8 bases. The CDR3 length is 14 residues. With 5 bases clipped from V and 9 bases from J, the junction kept 11 bases outside the gene matches. The germline CDR1 and CDR2 sequences are LNHDA and SQIVND (reference sequence). The chain's CDR3 is CASSHSDRDASYTF. CDR3 in DNA: TGTGCCAGTAGTCACTCGGACAGGGACGCGAGCTACACCTTC.

This clonotype was picked up a small number of times. This chain joins TRBV18 and TRBJ1-2, with TRBD1 matching 8 bases. Germline CDR1 is KGHSH and CDR2 is LQKENI. The CDR3 loop spans 14 amino acids. The V and J ends lost 4 bases and 7 bases, in that order; junction bases with no gene match: 8. The CDR3 DNA reads as TGTGCCAGCTCACGGGGACAGGAGGCTGCTGGCTACACCTTC. Its protein is CASSRGQEAAGYTF.

This clonotype was picked up many times. The rearrangement uses TRBV12-3 or TRBV12-4 and TRBJ2-5; D may be TRBD1 or TRBD2 (5 bases each). CDR3 length: 15 amino acids. Trimming removed 2 bases from V and 5 bases from J, with 15 bases in between. The CDR3 loop is CASSLTGTSTETQYF. The CDR3 nucleotides are TGTGCCAGCAGTTTAACGGGGACCAGCACGGAGACCCAGTACTTC.

The chain joins TRBV14 to TRBJ1-1, with D hard to call. Trimming left V 0 bases short and J 3 bases short, with 17 bases between. Germline assignment: CDR1 SGHDN and CDR2 FVKESK. This CDR3 comprises 17 residues. CDR3 nucleotide sequence: TGTGCCAGCAGCCAAGATTTGGGCAGCTTGACCTACACTGAAGCTTTCTTT. It codes for CASSQDLGSLTYTEAFF. The complete variable domain, with remaining parts taken from reference TRBV14 and TRBJ1-1, reads EAGVTQFPSHSVIEKGQTVTLRCDPISGHDNLYWYRRVMGKEIKFLLHFVKESKQDESGMPNNRFLAERTGGTYSTLKVQPAELEDSGVYFCASSQDLGSLTYTEAFFGQGTRLTVV.

This clonotype was observed many times. The gene calls are TRBV12-3 or TRBV12-4 and TRBJ2-3, with D possibly being TRBD2 (6 bases). The CDR3 loop spans 15 amino acids. The V end lost 7 bases, the J end lost 2 bases, and 16 bases lay between the germline ends. The CDR3 DNA reads TGTGCCAGCAAACCCTTAGGGGACTCCACAGATACGCAGTATTTT. Amino acids: CASKPLGDSTDTQYF.

The V and J genes are TRBV24-1 and TRBJ1-2; a weak D match, TRBD1 (6 bases). CDR1 is KGHDR and CDR2 is SFDVKD in the germline V gene. This CDR3 is 17 amino acids long. The V gene lost 1 base and the J gene lost 6 bases, with 20 bases spanning the gap. CDR3 sequence (DNA): TGTGCCACCAGTGATTTCCAACCTGACAGGCGGCGGGATGGCTACACCTTC. It codes for CATSDFQPDRRRDGYTF.

V and J are TRBV2 and TRBJ2-1; no clear D. CDR3 length: 15 residues. The V end was cut by 1 base, the J end by 5 bases, with 12 bases between. Per the germline V gene, CDR1 is SNHLY and CDR2 is FYNNEI. The CDR3 DNA reads as TGTGCCAGCAGTGAAGGGTGGTTCGCGGACAATGAGCAGTTCTTC. Amino acid sequence: CASSEGWFADNEQFF.

The chain's CDR3 is CASSSLFLAGNNEQFF. CDR3 DNA sequence: TGTGCCAGCAGTTCTTTGTTCCTAGCGGGAAACAATGAGCAGTTCTTC. The rearrangement joins TRBV28 to TRBJ2-1; 9 bases align to TRBD2. The CDR3 is 16 amino acids. The germline V gene encodes CDR1 MDHEN and CDR2 SYDVKM. Trimming took 4 bases from V and 5 from J; bases not matched to a gene: 9.

This clonotype was counted ten times or more. The rearrangement links TRBV7-2 to TRBJ2-5; TRBD2 agrees at 12 bases. Trimming took 5 bases from V and 2 from J; bases not matched to a gene: 6. The germline V gene has CDR1 SGHTA and CDR2 FQGNSA. The CDR3 runs 16 residues. This CDR3 is CASSKWTSGAQETQYF. CDR3 coding DNA: TGTGCCAGCAGCAAGTGGACTAGCGGGGCGCAAGAGACCCAGTACTTC.

This clonotype was recorded at least ten times. V and J are TRBV7-2 and TRBJ2-3, with 7 bases fitting TRBD2. V trimming: 1 base; J trimming: 2 bases; junction bases outside the gene matches: 9. This CDR3 spans 17 amino acids. From germline, CDR1 is SGHTA and CDR2 FQGNSA. CDR3 coding DNA: TGTGCCAGCAGCTTAGTAGCGGGCCCGCCCCCCACAGATACGCAGTATTTT. This codes for CASSLVAGPPPTDTQYF.

The gene calls are TRBV7-8 and TRBJ1-2, with D hard to call. Trimming cost V 2 bases and J 5 bases, with 18 bases left between them. This CDR3 has 16 amino acids. Germline V gene sequence: CDR1 SGHVS, CDR2 FQNEAQ. The CDR3 loop reads CASSLRLSGKRYGYTF. DNA for the CDR3: TGTGCCAGCAGCTTAAGGTTGTCCGGGAAACGGTATGGCTACACCTTC.